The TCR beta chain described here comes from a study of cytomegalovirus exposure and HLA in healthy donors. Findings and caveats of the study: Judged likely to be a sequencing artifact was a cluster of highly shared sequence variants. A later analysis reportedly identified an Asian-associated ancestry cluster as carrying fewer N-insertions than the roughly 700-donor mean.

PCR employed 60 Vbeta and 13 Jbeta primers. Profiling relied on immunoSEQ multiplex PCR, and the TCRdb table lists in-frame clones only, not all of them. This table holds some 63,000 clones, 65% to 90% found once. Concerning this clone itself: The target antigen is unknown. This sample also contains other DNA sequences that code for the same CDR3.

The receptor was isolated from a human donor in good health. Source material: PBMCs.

The CDR3, as DNA: TGTGCCAGCAGCTTAGTAGGAGGCAGGGGAGTTGGTTCACCCCTCCACTTT. Translated: CASSLVGGRGVGSPLHF. V and J are TRBV11-2 and TRBJ1-6; perhaps TRBD1 as D (6 bases). The germline V gene encodes CDR1 SGHAT and CDR2 FQNNGV. The ends were cut back, 1 base at V and 9 bases at J, with 19 bases in the middle. This CDR3 has 17 residues.